This note documents a single T cell receptor beta chain sequence. The sample originates from a study of blood T cell repertoires in COVID-19. Study as a whole: COVID-19 samples collected from the United States, Italy and Spain covered acute and convalescent phases.

Libraries were prepared by immunoSEQ multiplex PCR; TCRdb keeps only in-frame clonotypes and omits some of them. The profile shows about 180,000 clones, 70% to 90% of them singletons. CDR3 length: 17 amino acids. CDR1 and CDR2 from the germline V gene are SGHRS and YFSETQ. J was trimmed by 4 bases and V by 1 base; bases with no gene match: 4. The chain employs TRBV5-1 and TRBJ2-5; 16 bases are a match to TRBD2. The clonotype originates from a man aged 18 to 30 who had recovered from COVID-19. Sequenced input: peripheral blood. The CDR3, as DNA: TGCGCCAGCAGCTTGAGCGGGACTAGCGGGAGGGGAGAGACCCAGTACTTC. Protein sequence: CASSLSGTSGRGETQYF.